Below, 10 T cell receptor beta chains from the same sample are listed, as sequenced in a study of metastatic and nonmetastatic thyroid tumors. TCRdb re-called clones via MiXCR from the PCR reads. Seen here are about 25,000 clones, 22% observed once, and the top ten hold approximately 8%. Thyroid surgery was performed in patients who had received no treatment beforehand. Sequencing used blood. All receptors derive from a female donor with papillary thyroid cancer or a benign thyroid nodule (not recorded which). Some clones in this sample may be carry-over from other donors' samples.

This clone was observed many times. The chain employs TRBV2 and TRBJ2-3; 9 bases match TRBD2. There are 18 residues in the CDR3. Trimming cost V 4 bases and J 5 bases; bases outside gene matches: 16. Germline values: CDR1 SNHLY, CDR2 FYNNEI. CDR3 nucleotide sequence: TGTGCCAGCAGTGCCCCCTCTGGCGTAGCGGGAGCCAAAGATACGCAGTATTTT. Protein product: CASSAPSGVAGAKDTQYF. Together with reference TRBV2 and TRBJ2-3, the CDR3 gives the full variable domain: EPEVTQTPSHQVTQMGQEVILRCVPISNHLYFYWYRQILGQKVEFLVSFYNNEISEKSEIFDDQFSVERPDGSNFTLKIRSTKLEDSAMYFCASSAPSGVAGAKDTQYFGPGTRLTVL.

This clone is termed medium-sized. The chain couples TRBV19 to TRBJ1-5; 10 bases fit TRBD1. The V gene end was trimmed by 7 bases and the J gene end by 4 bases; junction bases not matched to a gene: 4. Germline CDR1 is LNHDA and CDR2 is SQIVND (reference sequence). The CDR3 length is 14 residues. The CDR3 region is CASMGQGWNQPQHF. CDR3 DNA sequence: TGTGCCAGTATGGGACAGGGGTGGAATCAGCCCCAGCATTTT.

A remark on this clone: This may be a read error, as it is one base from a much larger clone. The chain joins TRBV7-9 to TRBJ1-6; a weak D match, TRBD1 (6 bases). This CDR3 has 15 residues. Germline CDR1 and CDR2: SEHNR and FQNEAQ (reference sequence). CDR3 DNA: TGTGCCGGCAGCTTACAGGGCTTCATGAATTCACCCCTCCACTTT. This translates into CAGSLQGFMNSPLHF. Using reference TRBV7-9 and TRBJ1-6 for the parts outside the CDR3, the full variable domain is DTGVSQNPRHKITKRGQNVTFRCDPISEHNRLYWYRQTLGQGPEFLTYFQNEAQLEKSRLLSDRFSAERPKGSFSTLEIQRTEQGDSAMYLCAGSLQGFMNSPLHFGNGTRLTVT.

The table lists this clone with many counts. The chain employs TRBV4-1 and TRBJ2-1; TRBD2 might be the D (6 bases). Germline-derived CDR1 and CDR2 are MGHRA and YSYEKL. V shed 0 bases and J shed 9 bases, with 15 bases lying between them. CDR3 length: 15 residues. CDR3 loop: CASSQDVAVGSEQFF. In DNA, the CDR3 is TGCGCCAGCAGCCAAGATGTAGCGGTAGGGAGTGAGCAGTTCTTC.

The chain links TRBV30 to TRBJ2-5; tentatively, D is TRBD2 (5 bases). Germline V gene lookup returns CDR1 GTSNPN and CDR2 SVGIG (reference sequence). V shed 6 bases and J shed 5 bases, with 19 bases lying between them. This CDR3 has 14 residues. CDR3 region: CACIVGGSVETQYF. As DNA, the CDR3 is TGTGCCTGTATTGTCGGTGGGAGCGTGGAGACCCAGTACTTC.

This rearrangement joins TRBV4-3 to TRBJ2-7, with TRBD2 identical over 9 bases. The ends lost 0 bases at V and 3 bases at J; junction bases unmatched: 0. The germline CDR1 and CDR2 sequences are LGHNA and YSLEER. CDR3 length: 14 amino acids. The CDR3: CASSQETSGYEQYF. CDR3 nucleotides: TGCGCCAGCAGCCAAGAGACTAGCGGCTACGAGCAGTACTTC.

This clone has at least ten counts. CDR3 residues: CATRAQDTEAFF. The DNA for the CDR3 is TGTGCCACCCGCGCACAGGACACTGAAGCTTTCTTT. V usage is TRBV19 and J usage is TRBJ1-1, with D possibly being TRBD1 (5 bases). This CDR3 contains 12 residues. CDR1 LNHDA and CDR2 SQIVND come from the germline V gene (reference sequence). Trimming pared 10 bases from V and 3 bases from J, leaving 12 bases between.

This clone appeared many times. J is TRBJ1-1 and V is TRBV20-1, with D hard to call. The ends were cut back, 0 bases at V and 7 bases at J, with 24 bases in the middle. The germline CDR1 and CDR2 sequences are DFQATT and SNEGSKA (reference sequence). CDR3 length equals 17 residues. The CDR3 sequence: CSARDYSGALPSLEAFF. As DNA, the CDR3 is TGCAGTGCTAGAGATTATTCTGGCGCCCTCCCTTCCCTTGAAGCTTTCTTT.

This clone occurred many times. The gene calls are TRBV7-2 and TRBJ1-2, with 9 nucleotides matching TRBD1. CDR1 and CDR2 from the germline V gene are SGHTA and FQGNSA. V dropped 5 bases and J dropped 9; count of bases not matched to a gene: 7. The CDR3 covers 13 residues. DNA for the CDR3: TGTGCCAGCAGCCTAGGACAGGGGAGGAGCTACACCTTC. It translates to CASSLGQGRSYTF.

The DNA of the CDR3 is TGTGCCAGCAGCTTAGGCGGGACTACATACAATGAGCAGTTCTTC. Protein: CASSLGGTTYNEQFF. V usage is TRBV11-2 and J usage is TRBJ2-1; 7 bases are shared with TRBD2. This CDR3 comprises 15 residues. CDR1 is SGHAT, CDR2 FQNNGV, per germline. J lost 4 bases, V lost 1 base, and 4 bases had no gene match.